Sequencing of this TCR beta chain was carried out in a study of cytomegalovirus exposure and HLA in healthy donors (TCRdb year 2017). For the study in its entirety: In an earlier analysis of some 550 of the donors, 276 Gb of sequence data and 120 million or so unique TCR beta sequences from about 179 million T cells were reported. An early release covering roughly 580 HLA-typed donors comprised approximately 290 gigabases of sequencing data and 85 million or so unique TCR sequences. The genetic ancestry cluster associated with self-reported Caucasian donors included roughly four fifths of the 398 genotyped donors. The study aimed to test whether cataloging public T cell receptors could reveal signatures of past pathogen exposure. The study profiled the T cell repertoires of more than 500 subjects by immunosequencing and related them to cytomegalovirus serostatus. Besides the first cohort of 666 subjects, a separate validation cohort made up of over 100 different subjects was used. The study combined high-throughput TCR immunosequencing, statistical association of individual TCRs with disease status, and machine learning to predict cytomegalovirus infection status. In a later analysis, previously published TCR beta repertoires from several hundred donors were re-analyzed and high-resolution HLA genotyping was added so that TCR occurrence patterns could be studied. The later analysis used no new phenotypic data to find candidate immune exposures, relying instead on TCR beta sequences and their occurrence across donors. In an earlier analysis of roughly 580 of the donors, high-throughput TCR beta sequencing was used to judge whether each TCR beta V gene segment behaved as functional or pseudogenic. Donor age, sex, ethnicity and CMV serostatus were compiled alongside the repertoire data. A later genetic analysis took genome-wide SNP genotypes for 398 of the 666 donors and used that subset as a discovery cohort. All discovery cohort repertoires had been generated on a single sequencing platform. Both class I and class II loci were covered by HLA typing, at four-digit resolution. Typing coverage differed by locus: A, B, C, DRB1 and DQB1 were typed in roughly 620-630 donors, DQA1 in about 560, DPA1 in 606, and DPB1 in 472. Because of strong linkage in the cohort, roughly five DR-DQ haplotypes were treated as single units for association and clustering. Among about 360 genotyped donors of the cohort, an average of around 240,000 unique TCR beta nucleotide sequences were sequenced per donor, roughly 20% of them non-productive. Study-level results and caveats: A further reported finding was that TCR beta sequences accurately predicted the HLA-A and HLA-B alleles for most subjects in the first cohort. Some IMGT-functional V segments, including TRBV6-2 and TRBV6-3, could not be told apart with the 87-base-pair reads, so those segments were excluded. According to a later analysis, TCR association rates differed among HLA loci, with DRB1 alleles showing the most associated TCRs and HLA-C alleles showing the fewest. Most TCR sequences were observed very rarely across donors, whereas some public TCRs were present in many individuals. The classifier was reported to diagnose cytomegalovirus status with high specificity and sensitivity in both the original and validation cohorts. CMV serostatus was the only immune exposure information available for the cohort. Fewer than 20 rarely observed V segments, including chromosome 9 orphons, were excluded from the earlier analysis of a few hundred of the donors because counts were too low. In a later analysis, some 17,000 TCR beta sequences were associated with specific HLA alleles at a false discovery rate of 0.05. The cohort was sequenced for TCR beta chains only, and without alpha or paired-chain data the features that could be detected were limited. HLA typing was unavailable for some donors at each locus, so association tests used only the typed subset. Several of the top co-occurrence clusters appeared to be linked to parvovirus B19, influenza, CMV and Epstein-Barr virus, according to a later analysis. In the study, around 150 TCR beta chains were listed as associated with cytomegalovirus. In vitro tests confirmed that three of the cytomegalovirus-associated TCR beta chains recognize cytomegalovirus antigens. The sequencing pipeline was judged likely to have produced a cluster of highly shared sequence variants as a technical artifact. The authors suggested that the approach could potentially be generalized to other disease states and immunological phenotypes. Compared with equally common non-associated chains, HLA-associated TCR beta chains in a later analysis were more clonally expanded and had lower generation probabilities. In a later genetic analysis, fewer N-insertions in productive TCRs were reported among donors in an Asian-associated ancestry cluster than the roughly 700-donor mean. Assigning TCR associations to individual alleles was difficult when HLA alleles, especially DR and DQ, strongly co-occurred. Most CMV-associated TCR beta chains appeared to be HLA-restricted in a later analysis, and the HLA associations seemed to be driven largely by CMV exposure. In an earlier analysis of over 550 of the donors, most TCR beta V segments were observed in productive rearrangements about 90% or about 30% of the time, broadly matching IMGT annotations. V-gene and J-gene trimming of TCR beta chains was associated with a missense DCLRE1C variant in a later genetic analysis, and the association was replicated in an independent cohort. Linkage disequilibrium might explain the correlated functional status among segregating V segments, but an unknown experimental factor could not be ruled out. Roughly uniform sequencing depth across donors was assumed in presence/absence analyses, although this assumption may not hold.

The CDR3 starts with the cysteine, ends with the phenylalanine, and has 17 residues. Only the CDR3 portion is preserved as DNA: 51 bases, with reading frame beginning at the first base. V loses 2 bases of germline sequence and J loses 1 base, and the interval between the two ends is 14 bases. CDR1 and CDR2, looked up from the germline V gene, are MDHEN and SYDVKM. The cohort comprised around 700 healthy bone marrow donors. Cohort members were all nominally healthy when sampled, although unrecorded immune exposures were likely present. The donor was CMV seronegative and belonged to the group of 352 seronegative cohort members. A peripheral blood sample was collected from each donor, and TCR beta sequencing was performed on peripheral blood mononuclear cells. The Qiagen DNeasy Blood Extraction Kit was used to extract genomic DNA from the blood cell samples. Receptor amplification or capture employed the immunoSEQ multiplex PCR assay. The multiplex PCR relied on a mix of 60 forward primers for TCR Vbeta segments and 13 reverse primers for TCR Jbeta segments. A multiplex PCR assay on genomic DNA amplified the CDR3 region of rearranged TCR beta genes. The amplified TCR beta libraries were sequenced on the Illumina HiSeq System as 87-base-pair reads. In the paper's pipeline: A later analysis tallied 70 million to 100 million unique TCR beta chains across the approximately 670 repertoires, and approximately 12 million of those chains were shared by two or more donors. A nearest-neighbor algorithm error-corrected the raw reads and collapsed the reads into unique sequences, merging closely related sequences to remove PCR and sequencing errors. V, D and J gene segments were assigned by aligning CDR3 sequences to IMGT reference sequences. For a sequence to be retained, a match of at least six nucleotides to both a V gene segment and a J gene segment was required. Rearrangements were classified as productive when the CDR3 lacked stop codons and remained in frame with V and J, and all other rearrangements were classified as non-productive. Following IMGT convention, CDR3 was defined as the stretch from the second conserved V-encoded cysteine to the conserved J-encoded phenylalanine. In an earlier analysis of roughly 580 of the donors, sequences lacking an unambiguous match to a single V gene segment were excluded. In an earlier analysis of almost 600 of the donors, a V segment was called functional when productive rearrangements were above 56.7%, and segregating when the standard deviation between donors exceeded 5%. A statistical classification framework was developed to diagnose cytomegalovirus status using the catalog of TCR beta chain sequences. A later analysis assigned V and J genes by comparing TCR nucleotide sequences with IMGT/GENE-DB human TR gene sequences. Using the TCRdist pipeline, a later analysis assigned CDR3 sequences along with most-parsimonious VDJ recombination scenarios. In a later analysis, each TCR beta chain was defined by its CDR3 amino acid sequence together with its V-gene family, and reads without a unique V-gene family were excluded. As a way to deal with suspected cross-contamination and a sequencing artifact, a later analysis dropped 450 to 700 nucleotide sequences that were highly shared and had low generation probability. A later analysis calculated a clonal expansion index for each public chain from normalized within-repertoire ranks of inferred template counts. In a later analysis, generation probabilities were computed using a VDJ recombination model fitted to out-of-frame rearrangements, and the results were checked against IGoR. Hypergeometric tests were used in a later analysis to score TCR-TCR, TCR-HLA and TCR-CMV co-occurrence, with a repertoire-size bias correction applied to the TCR pairs. In a later analysis, false discovery rates were estimated by permuting HLA or CMV assignments 20 times. A later analysis grouped co-occurring TCRs with DBSCAN, adding TCRdist sequence similarity when clustering within HLA-allele-positive subsets. For co-occurrence clustering, repertoires with fewer than 30,000 or more than 120,000 public chains were excluded, along with roughly 5 repertoires with anomalous nucleotide sharing. TCRdb's version of the immuneACCESS table is confined to in-frame rearrangements and falls short of the full clone set. An unresolved V gene accounts for under half of the shortfall where checked; the remainder is of unknown origin. Clone size and the V and J calls come from that table; the DNA yielded D and trimming. The sample table holds some 60,000 clones, of which just under 85% were seen once. The ten biggest clones cover around 1.7% of the sample.

This clone was recorded a few times. Its antigen is not yet known. No much larger clone is present one base from it, and per-base qualities are unavailable. This receptor was identified in a man aged 35 to 55 in good health and CMV-seronegative. The sequenced sample was PBMCs. Recombination connected TRBV28 to TRBJ1-4, with an unclear D gene assignment. CDR3 sequence: CASSLGGWPGTNEKLFF. The nucleotide sequence is TGTGCCAGCAGTTTAGGAGGGTGGCCAGGAACTAATGAAAAACTGTTTTTT.